The 32 T cell receptor beta chains reported below all come from one sample, sequenced in a study of T-cell memory formation after mild COVID-19. One entry per CDR3 protein, called by TCRdb with MiXCR from the 5' RACE reads. Here the sample spans 350,000 to 450,000 distinct CDR3 sequences, about 19% being singletons. Sequenced input: PBMCs or a T cell subset sorted from them (not recorded which). These receptors were obtained from an adult woman who had mild COVID-19 (a few samples of this study predate the infection). Cell type and time point are not known.

V usage is TRBV7-3 and J usage is TRBJ2-1; 10 nucleotides align to TRBD2. This CDR3 has 16 residues. CDR1 is SGHTA, CDR2 FQGTGA, per germline. V dropped 2 bases and J dropped 6; count of bases not matched to a gene: 7. As DNA, the CDR3 is TGTGCCAGCAGCTTAGGGTCTAGCGGGAGAATCAATGAGCAGTTCTTC. Its protein product is CASSLGSSGRINEQFF. Variable domain in full (rest from reference TRBV7-3 and TRBJ2-1): GAGVSQTPSNKVTEKGKYVELRCDPISGHTALYWYRQSLGQGPEFLIYFQGTGAADDSGLPNDRFFAVRPEGSVSTLKIQRTERGDSAVYLCASSLGSSGRINEQFFGPGTRLTVL.

This chain joins TRBV24-1 and TRBJ1-1; D remains ambiguous. V was shortened by 2 bases and J by 5 bases, with 5 bases between the two germline ends. This CDR3 comprises 12 residues. CDR1 is KGHDR and CDR2 is SFDVKD in the germline V gene. CDR3 DNA sequence: TGTGCCACCAGTGATTCGGGGACTGAAGCTTTCTTT. Protein sequence: CATSDSGTEAFF.

The V and J genes are TRBV20-1 and TRBJ2-3, with 8 bases matching TRBD2. V trimming: 1 base; J trimming: 5 bases; junction bases outside the gene matches: 5. Germline CDR1 DFQATT, CDR2 SNEGSKA (reference sequence). The CDR3 length is 14 residues. The DNA of the CDR3 is TGCAGTGCTAGAGCGGGGGGGCCGCTAGATACGCAGTATTTT. Its protein product is CSARAGGPLDTQYF.

This chain connects TRBV12-3 or TRBV12-4 to TRBJ1-1; no definite D call. Trimming removed 7 bases from V and 3 bases from J, with 24 bases in between. The CDR3 totals 17 residues. The CDR3 loop is CASTPGSTGRYDTEAFF. Written as DNA, the CDR3 is TGTGCCAGCACCCCGGGATCGACGGGGAGGTATGACACTGAAGCTTTCTTT.

There are many counts of this clonotype. V is TRBV6-5 and J is TRBJ2-3; no definite D call. This CDR3 is 15 amino acids long. Germline V gives CDR1 MNHEY, CDR2 SVGAGI. Trimming shortened V by 0 bases and J by 0 bases, and 7 bases separated the two germline ends. The CDR3 coding sequence is TGTGCCAGCAGTTACTCGCACACTAGCACAGATACGCAGTATTTT. Translation gives CASSYSHTSTDTQYF.

This clonotype was counted ten times or more. The chain employs TRBV7-3 and TRBJ1-1; a weak D match, TRBD1 (5 bases). Germline V lookup: CDR1 SGHTA, CDR2 FQGTGA. Trimming shortened V by 6 bases and J by 1 base, and 9 bases separated the two germline ends. The CDR3 consists of 13 residues. In DNA form, the CDR3 reads TGTGCCAGCAGTTATCAGGGGAACACTGAAGCTTTCTTT. This encodes CASSYQGNTEAFF.

This clonotype was counted only a few times. The chain employs TRBV29-1 and TRBJ1-1; D gene uncertain. This CDR3 has 13 amino acids. V lost 1 base and J lost 3, with 9 bases in between. The germline V gene encodes CDR1 SQVTM and CDR2 ANQGSEA. The CDR3 reads CSVEGSRYTEAFF. The CDR3 DNA is TGCAGCGTTGAAGGCAGTAGATACACTGAAGCTTTCTTT.

This rearrangement joins TRBV27 to TRBJ2-7, with 7 bases that match TRBD1. Germline CDR1 MNHEY, CDR2 SMNVEV (reference sequence). There are 14 residues in the CDR3. The junction had 11 bases not matched to a gene; V was cut back by 6 bases and J by 6 bases. This chain's CDR3 is CASSRIDRASEQYF. Written as DNA, the CDR3 is TGTGCCAGCAGCCGAATCGACAGGGCGTCCGAGCAGTACTTC.

A single count supports this clonotype. V gene TRBV14 combines with J gene TRBJ1-1; TRBD1 might be the D (5 bases). The CDR3 covers 12 residues. V was shortened by 4 bases and J by 6 bases, with 9 bases between the two germline ends. Germline lookup yields CDR1 SGHDN and CDR2 FVKESK. The CDR3 DNA sequence: TGTGCCAGCAGCCCGACGGGGCCTGAAGCTTTCTTT. Translation: CASSPTGPEAFF.

This clonotype was detected only a few times. One junction end disagrees with the germline gene, perhaps due to a read error. This chain joins TRBV7-7 and TRBJ2-1, with D unclear. There are 13 residues in the CDR3. Per germline, CDR1 SSHAT and CDR2 FNYEAQ (reference sequence). CDR3 bases: TGTGCTAGCAGCTCGGGCCCCATTAATGAGCAGTTCTTC. This sequence encodes CASSSGPINEQFF.

This clonotype was counted once. The chain uses TRBV4-1 and TRBJ2-3, with TRBD2 matching over 11 bases. The germline V gene encodes CDR1 MGHRA and CDR2 YSYEKL. The ends lost 3 bases at V and 6 bases at J; junction bases unmatched: 11. CDR3 length: 17 amino acids. The CDR3 DNA reads as TGCGCCAGCAGCCAGCAGCCGGGACTAGCGGTCAGGGATACGCAGTATTTT. Translation gives CASSQQPGLAVRDTQYF.

This sequence joins TRBV11-2 and TRBJ1-6; no clear D. V lost 1 base and J lost 9, with 7 bases in between. Germline values: CDR1 SGHAT, CDR2 FQNNGV. The length of the CDR3 is 13 residues. CDR3 sequence reads: CASSLAPISPLHF. The CDR3 coding sequence is TGTGCCAGCAGCTTAGCACCTATTTCACCCCTCCACTTT.

This chain joins TRBV4-2 and TRBJ1-1; D gene uncertain. This CDR3 comprises 17 residues. V gave up 0 bases and J gave up 7 bases, with 21 bases separating them. Germline values: CDR1 LGHNA, CDR2 YNFKEQ. CDR3 DNA sequence: TGTGCCAGCAGCCAAGATCTTGCGGGGAAAGGGCTCGTTGAAGCTTTCTTT. Protein product: CASSQDLAGKGLVEAFF.

The gene calls are TRBV7-8 and TRBJ2-1; D ambiguous. This CDR3 has 17 residues. Trimming pared 5 bases from V and 7 bases from J, leaving 24 bases between. Germline V gene data show CDR1 as SGHVS and CDR2 as FQNEAQ. The CDR3 sequence is CASSLVWGRAPMNEQFF. The CDR3 DNA sequence: TGTGCCAGCAGCCTTGTGTGGGGTAGGGCCCCAATGAATGAGCAGTTCTTC. Together with reference TRBV7-8 and TRBJ2-1, the CDR3 gives the full variable domain: GAGVSQSPRYKVAKRGQDVALRCDPISGHVSLFWYQQALGQGPEFLTYFQNEAQLDKSGLPSDRFFAERPEGSVSTLKIQRTQQEDSAVYLCASSLVWGRAPMNEQFFGPGTRLTVL.

This clonotype was seen more than once but under ten times. The rearrangement uses TRBV3-1 and TRBJ1-6; D remains ambiguous. Trimming took off 1 base at V and 10 bases at J, with 8 bases between the two ends. CDR1 is LGHDT and CDR2 is YNNKEL in the germline V gene (reference sequence). The CDR3 consists of 13 residues. The CDR3 protein is CASSQAIASPLHF. The CDR3 nucleotides are TGTGCCAGCAGCCAAGCTATAGCCTCACCCCTCCACTTT.

This clonotype was counted at least ten times. V gene TRBV20-1 combines with J gene TRBJ2-7; D is unresolved. The CDR3 loop spans 15 amino acids. V lost 3 bases and J lost 0, with 15 bases in between. Germline CDR1 reads DFQATT; CDR2 reads SNEGSKA (reference sequence). The DNA for the CDR3 is TGCAGTGCTAGTATTCGGGCGGACGGCTCCTACGAGCAGTACTTC. Its translation: CSASIRADGSYEQYF.

Only a few counts were recorded for this clonotype. The chain links TRBV11-1 to TRBJ1-1, with 9 bases identical to TRBD1. The germline V gene has CDR1 SGHAT and CDR2 FQDESV (reference sequence). The trim removed 4 bases at V and 5 bases at J, leaving 8 bases unmatched. The CDR3 spans 15 residues. The DNA for the CDR3 is TGTGCCAGCAGCTCGCGGGACAGGGTATTAACTGAAGCTTTCTTT. Translated, it gives CASSSRDRVLTEAFF.

This clonotype was observed many times. CDR3 bases: TGCAGCGTTGTGCGTCTAGCGGGAGCCGATACGCAGTATTTT. Translating gives CSVVRLAGADTQYF. This chain joins TRBV29-1 and TRBJ2-3; 10 bases fit TRBD2. From germline, CDR1 is SQVTM and CDR2 ANQGSEA. Trimming removed 4 bases from V and 6 bases from J; junction bases left unmatched: 7. CDR3 length: 14 residues.

This sequence joins TRBV5-1 and TRBJ1-1; 10 bases align to TRBD1. The CDR3 runs to 15 residues. V was clipped by 2 bases and J by 4 bases; unmatched bases: 5. Germline V CDR1 and CDR2: SGHRS, YFSETQ. CDR3: CASSFLTGGLTEAFF. DNA for the CDR3: TGCGCCAGCAGCTTTCTGACAGGGGGCCTCACTGAAGCTTTCTTT.

The chain employs TRBV7-2 and TRBJ1-2; D uncertain. This CDR3 has 14 amino acids. V was clipped by 5 bases and J by 4 bases, with 14 bases between them. Germline CDR1 and CDR2: SGHTA and FQGNSA. This CDR3 reads CASSSHRELYGYTF. The CDR3 bases are TGTGCCAGCAGCAGCCACCGGGAGCTCTATGGCTACACCTTC.

This clonotype has more than one count but fewer than ten. As DNA, the CDR3 is TGTGCCACCAGTGATAAGGCATCGACAGGTTCCTACGAGCAGTACTTC. Protein sequence: CATSDKASTGSYEQYF. The chain couples TRBV24-1 to TRBJ2-7; perhaps TRBD1 as D (6 bases). This CDR3 is built from 16 residues. Looked up from germline, CDR1 is KGHDR and CDR2 is SFDVKD. V shed 3 bases and J shed 1 base, with 15 bases lying between them.

V is TRBV5-1 and J is TRBJ1-2; D is unclear. This CDR3 is 14 amino acids long. Trimming removed 6 bases at V and 0 bases at J, with 12 bases between. Germline CDR1 is SGHRS and CDR2 is YFSETQ. The CDR3 region is CASTPEFANYGYTF. The CDR3 DNA follows: TGCGCCAGCACCCCGGAATTCGCTAACTATGGCTACACCTTC.

This clonotype turned up a few times. The chain combines TRBV3-1 with TRBJ1-1; 7 positions match TRBD1. CDR3 size: 16 residues. V lost 1 base to trimming and J lost 1 base; unmatched junction nucleotides: 6. Germline loops: CDR1 LGHDT, CDR2 YNNKEL (reference sequence). CDR3 residues: CASSQVGQRKNTEAFF. The CDR3 DNA reads as TGTGCCAGCAGCCAAGTGGGACAGAGAAAGAACACTGAAGCTTTCTTT.

Only a few counts were recorded for this clonotype. CDR3 sequence (DNA): TGTGCCAGCAGTGGGACAGACGTCCGCGGCTACACCTTC. Translating it yields CASSGTDVRGYTF. The chain combines TRBV7-2 with TRBJ1-2; TRBD1 agrees at 7 bases. V trimming: 6 bases; J trimming: 8 bases; junction bases outside the gene matches: 9. This CDR3 is built from 13 residues. Germline V gene lookup returns CDR1 SGHTA and CDR2 FQGNSA.

The chain recombines TRBV23-1 with TRBJ2-6, with TRBD1 as a possible D gene (7 bases). TRBV23-1 is marked as an open reading frame, function uncertain. This CDR3 has 15 amino acids. V shed 6 bases and J shed 6 bases, with 15 bases lying between them. The CDR3 here is CASSRGVGKANVLTF. The DNA for the CDR3 is TGCGCCAGCAGCAGGGGGGTCGGGAAGGCCAACGTCCTGACTTTC.

Ten or more counts support this clonotype. The rearrangement joins TRBV3-1 to TRBJ2-3; 7 nucleotides match TRBD1. CDR1 and CDR2 from the germline V gene are LGHDT and YNNKEL (reference sequence). This CDR3 has 15 residues. V shed 4 bases and J 0 bases; nucleotides not matched to a gene: 4. CDR3 loop: CASSPTGTSTDTQYF. In nucleotides, the CDR3 is TGTGCCAGCAGCCCGACAGGGACAAGCACAGATACGCAGTATTTT.

This clonotype was seen a few times. The chain carries TRBV12-3 or TRBV12-4 and TRBJ1-5; TRBD1 might be the D (6 bases). V was trimmed by 8 bases and J by 5 bases, leaving 19 bases between them. The CDR3 contains 15 residues. CDR3 protein: CASCPTGWRDQPQHF. CDR3 DNA: TGTGCCAGCTGTCCGACAGGCTGGAGGGATCAGCCCCAGCATTTT.

This clonotype has just a few counts. The CDR3 DNA is TGCGCCACCCGGACGGACCTAAAAGAGACCCAGTACTTC. Translating gives CATRTDLKETQYF. The chain is built from TRBV5-1 and TRBJ2-5; unclear D gene. Germline values: CDR1 SGHRS, CDR2 YFSETQ. The CDR3 spans 13 residues. V lost 9 bases to trimming and J lost 3 bases, with 15 bases between them.

This clonotype was recorded a few times. The chain combines TRBV7-9 with TRBJ1-2, with 8 bases matching TRBD1. Germline assignment: CDR1 SEHNR and CDR2 FQNEAQ (reference sequence). There are 16 residues in the CDR3. V lost 4 bases to trimming and J lost 2 bases; unmatched junction nucleotides: 9. The CDR3 bases are TGTGCCAGCAGCTCAACCCCAGGGGGCGGAAACTATGGCTACACCTTC. This translates into CASSSTPGGGNYGYTF. Complete variable domain (other parts from reference TRBV7-9 and TRBJ1-2): DTGVSQNPRHKITKRGQNVTFRCDPISEHNRLYWYRQTLGQGPEFLTYFQNEAQLEKSRLLSDRFSAERPKGSFSTLEIQRTEQGDSAMYLCASSSTPGGGNYGYTFGSGTRLTVV.

This chain links TRBV19 with TRBJ2-3; TRBD2 agrees at 7 bases. Germline CDR1 reads LNHDA; CDR2 reads SQIVND (reference sequence). The CDR3 sequence is 14 residues long. V lost 3 bases, J lost 0 bases, and 0 bases stayed unmatched. CDR3 coding DNA: TGTGCCAGTAGTATCGGGGGGAGCACAGATACGCAGTATTTT. Translation: CASSIGGSTDTQYF.

The sample holds a few counts of this clonotype. V gene TRBV18 combines with J gene TRBJ2-7; no clear D gene. This CDR3 spans 14 amino acids. In germline, CDR1 is KGHSH, CDR2 LQKENI. V was shortened by 0 bases and J by 2 bases, with 8 bases between the two germline ends. Here the CDR3 DNA reads TGTGCCAGCTCACCACCGATAGCACCCTACGAGCAGTACTTC. This codes for CASSPPIAPYEQYF.

This clonotype was counted a few times. The V and J genes are TRBV3-1 and TRBJ2-7; D ambiguous. This CDR3 is built from 14 residues. Germline V gene sequence: CDR1 LGHDT, CDR2 YNNKEL (reference sequence). V was clipped by 1 base and J by 4 bases, with 11 bases between them. CDR3 amino acids: CASSQVVSFYEQYF. In DNA form, the CDR3 reads TGTGCCAGCAGCCAAGTCGTCAGTTTTTACGAGCAGTACTTC.